These T cell receptor beta chains were read from a single sample in a study of blood T cell repertoires in COVID-19. TCRdb's copy holds only in-frame clones and misses some; the assay was immunoSEQ multiplex PCR. This sample has around 110,000 clones, with 86% found just once. Sample: peripheral blood. These receptors were collected from a man aged 40-49 years with acute or convalescent COVID-19. Each CDR3 is given without its conserved first and last residue. A D gene is named only where the DNA matches it firmly.

j_call: TRBJ1-5
d_call: -
v_call: TRBV6-5
cdr3_aa: ASSMTGIGQPQH

j_call: TRBJ2-2
d_call: -
v_call: TRBV7-6
cdr3_aa: ASSLAQARTGELF

j_call: TRBJ1-5
d_call: -
v_call: TRBV30
cdr3_aa: AWSTQTDQPQH

j_call: TRBJ2-7
d_call: -
v_call: TRBV6-5
cdr3_aa: ASSPGVTYEQY

j_call: TRBJ2-7
d_call: TRBD1
v_call: TRBV11-1
cdr3_aa: ASSLGQGAREQY

j_call: TRBJ1-1
d_call: -
v_call: TRBV9
cdr3_aa: ASSVGRYTEAF

j_call: TRBJ1-6
d_call: -
v_call: TRBV25-1
cdr3_aa: ASRAGASSYNSPLH

j_call: TRBJ1-1
d_call: -
v_call: TRBV30
cdr3_aa: AWSQVGEAF

j_call: TRBJ2-1
d_call: -
v_call: TRBV15
cdr3_aa: ATSRDRGWNNEQF

j_call: TRBJ1-3
d_call: TRBD1
v_call: TRBV9
cdr3_aa: ASSAKGQTGNTIY

j_call: TRBJ2-2
d_call: -
v_call: TRBV9
cdr3_aa: ASSVTGNTGELF

j_call: TRBJ2-1
d_call: TRBD2
v_call: TRBV6-4
cdr3_aa: ASSDGAGGSNEQF

j_call: TRBJ1-1
d_call: -
v_call: TRBV5-1
cdr3_aa: ASSLAGLMNTEAF

j_call: TRBJ1-2
d_call: -
v_call: TRBV12-3/TRBV12-4
cdr3_aa: ASREGSRYGYT

j_call: TRBJ1-2
d_call: -
v_call: TRBV4-2
cdr3_aa: ASSQFDSHGYT

j_call: TRBJ2-2
d_call: -
v_call: TRBV11-2
cdr3_aa: ASSLGGGNTGELF

j_call: TRBJ2-7
d_call: TRBD2
v_call: TRBV30
cdr3_aa: AGSGSGNEQY

j_call: TRBJ2-5
d_call: TRBD2
v_call: TRBV13
cdr3_aa: ASALLAGGEETQY

j_call: TRBJ1-1
d_call: -
v_call: TRBV6-6
cdr3_aa: ASSYSDTEEAF

j_call: TRBJ1-2
d_call: TRBD1
v_call: TRBV5-1
cdr3_aa: ASSLTGGVIGYT

j_call: TRBJ1-6
d_call: TRBD1
v_call: TRBV11-3
cdr3_aa: ASSSGTGSNSPLH

j_call: TRBJ1-1
d_call: -
v_call: TRBV5-5
cdr3_aa: ASSLNRLSGRTEAF

j_call: TRBJ1-4
d_call: TRBD1
v_call: TRBV19
cdr3_aa: ASSWTGEGANEKLF

j_call: TRBJ1-1
d_call: -
v_call: TRBV12-3/TRBV12-4
cdr3_aa: ASRYEQQAF

j_call: TRBJ2-5
d_call: TRBD2
v_call: TRBV5-5
cdr3_aa: ASSLAGGQETQY

j_call: TRBJ2-1
d_call: TRBD2
v_call: TRBV9
cdr3_aa: ASSVGASGSDEQF

j_call: TRBJ2-5
d_call: -
v_call: TRBV5-4
cdr3_aa: ASSLGTMGQETQY

j_call: TRBJ2-7
d_call: -
v_call: TRBV4-1
cdr3_aa: ASSQHGQSYEQY

j_call: TRBJ1-3
d_call: -
v_call: TRBV4-3
cdr3_aa: ASSQERGSSGNTIY

j_call: TRBJ2-1
d_call: -
v_call: TRBV6-5
cdr3_aa: ASITDTSSYNEQF

j_call: TRBJ2-1
d_call: TRBD2
v_call: TRBV27
cdr3_aa: ASSSTPLAGPNNEQF

j_call: TRBJ2-5
d_call: -
v_call: TRBV30
cdr3_aa: AWSVGGALETQY

j_call: TRBJ2-3
d_call: TRBD2
v_call: TRBV11-3
cdr3_aa: ASSLGLGGGITADTQY

j_call: TRBJ1-5
d_call: TRBD1
v_call: TRBV30
cdr3_aa: AWSLDRGRDNQPQH

j_call: TRBJ2-7
d_call: -
v_call: TRBV10-3
cdr3_aa: AISVPGGSEQY

j_call: TRBJ2-1
d_call: TRBD2
v_call: TRBV7-2
cdr3_aa: ASSLELAGGGEQF

j_call: TRBJ2-7
d_call: -
v_call: TRBV3-1/TRBV3-2
cdr3_aa: ASSQRREQY

j_call: TRBJ1-4
d_call: TRBD1
v_call: TRBV5-1
cdr3_aa: ASSIGQDGNEKLF

j_call: TRBJ1-1
d_call: -
v_call: TRBV10-3
cdr3_aa: AISEVGVMNTEAF

j_call: TRBJ1-5
d_call: -
v_call: TRBV7-2
cdr3_aa: ASSLTSYSNQPQH

j_call: TRBJ2-1
d_call: TRBD1
v_call: TRBV28
cdr3_aa: ASSLDRTGPYNEQF

j_call: TRBJ1-6
d_call: TRBD1
v_call: TRBV6-1
cdr3_aa: ASSDPGTGLYNSPLH

j_call: TRBJ2-5
d_call: -
v_call: TRBV19
cdr3_aa: ASSSRVKETQY

j_call: TRBJ1-2
d_call: -
v_call: TRBV14
cdr3_aa: ASSQVRGGGYT

j_call: TRBJ1-4
d_call: -
v_call: TRBV19
cdr3_aa: ASSRGQLNEKLF

j_call: TRBJ1-5
d_call: -
v_call: TRBV6-1
cdr3_aa: ASSESRRVATQPQH

j_call: TRBJ1-4
d_call: TRBD1
v_call: TRBV6-5
cdr3_aa: ASSLVRGQGQKLF

j_call: TRBJ1-2
d_call: -
v_call: TRBV4-1
cdr3_aa: ASSHGVTTGSHYGYT

j_call: TRBJ2-1
d_call: TRBD1
v_call: TRBV5-6
cdr3_aa: ASSSTGGAYNEQF

j_call: TRBJ2-5
d_call: -
v_call: TRBV5-1
cdr3_aa: ASSSTGETQY

j_call: TRBJ1-1
d_call: -
v_call: TRBV3-1/TRBV3-2
cdr3_aa: ASSQEVGGGQGAF

j_call: TRBJ2-1
d_call: -
v_call: TRBV15
cdr3_aa: ATSRDRGGANEQF

j_call: TRBJ2-3
d_call: -
v_call: TRBV9
cdr3_aa: ASSVGTADTQY

j_call: TRBJ2-3
d_call: TRBD2
v_call: TRBV6-5
cdr3_aa: ASTTSGADTQY

j_call: TRBJ1-1
d_call: -
v_call: TRBV2
cdr3_aa: ASSLLNTEAF